These T cell receptor beta chains were read from a single sample in a study of T-cell memory formation after mild COVID-19. TCRdb used MiXCR to reprocess the 5' RACE reads, holding one entry per CDR3 protein. The sample yields hundreds of thousands of distinct CDR3 sequences, about 20% seen once. The sequencing sample was made of PBMCs or a T cell subset sorted from them (not recorded which). The receptors originated from an adult woman who had mild COVID-19 (a few samples of this study predate the infection). Cell type and time point are not known. The CDR3 runs from the conserved cysteine through the conserved F or W. D genes are given only for firm matches. Clone size, where shown, is once, few, many, or a class for clones that have expanded.

j_gene	abundance	d_gene	v_gene	CDR3nt	CDR3aa
TRBJ2-7	-	TRBD2	TRBV12-3/TRBV12-4	TGTGCCAGCAGCGGACGGGAGGGGTCGACGTACGAGCAGTACTTC	CASSGREGSTYEQYF
TRBJ1-2	-	-	TRBV14	TGTGCCAGCAGCCAGGAGTTTCGTGGCTACACCTTC	CASSQEFRGYTF
TRBJ2-1	few	TRBD2	TRBV20-1	TGCAGTGCCCGTACTAGCGTGTCCTACAATGAGCAGTTCTTC	CSARTSVSYNEQFF
TRBJ2-7	few	TRBD1	TRBV2	TGTGCCAGCAGCGGACAGGGGAGCTCCTACGAGCAGTACTTC	CASSGQGSSYEQYF
TRBJ2-7	-	-	TRBV28	TGTGCCAGCAGCTCCACGGAGGCCGAGCAGTACTTC	CASSSTEAEQYF
TRBJ2-3	few	-	TRBV6-2/TRBV6-3	TGTGCCAGCAGTTACGCCCCGGGTAGGAGCTCGTACACAGATACGCAGTATTTT	CASSYAPGRSSYTDTQYF
TRBJ2-7	-	TRBD2	TRBV15	TGTGCCACCAGCAGAGATATGAGCGGGAGTTACGAGCAGTACTTC	CATSRDMSGSYEQYF
TRBJ2-2	-	TRBD1	TRBV4-1	TGCGCCAGCAGCCCGCCGGGGGGACAGGGGTCCGGGGAGCTGTTTTTT	CASSPPGGQGSGELFF
TRBJ2-1	few	TRBD2	TRBV7-6	TGTGCCAGCAGCTTCGGAATCCGTGGGACTAAGTCAAATGAGCAGTTCTTC	CASSFGIRGTKSNEQFF
TRBJ2-7	-	TRBD1	TRBV19	TGTGCCAGTAGCTTGACAGGGGGCGACTACGAGCAGTACTTC	CASSLTGGDYEQYF
TRBJ2-2	few	-	TRBV11-2	TGTGCCAGCAGCTGGACGATGGGGGGCACCGGGGAGCTGTTTTTT	CASSWTMGGTGELFF
TRBJ2-2	-	TRBD2	TRBV12-3/TRBV12-4	TGTGCCAGCTCGGGAGGTCCCGGAGGGACCGGGGAGCTGTTTTTT	CASSGGPGGTGELFF
TRBJ1-1	once	TRBD1	TRBV7-2	TGTGCCAGCAGCTTAATTGACAGGGTGGCTTTCTTT	CASSLIDRVAFF
TRBJ1-3	few	-	TRBV2	TGTGCCAGCAGGGACCCAAAAGCCGACTCTGGAAACACCATATATTTT	CASRDPKADSGNTIYF
TRBJ2-5	-	TRBD2	TRBV5-1	TGCGCCAGCACCGGAGCGGGAGAAGAGACCCAGTACTTC	CASTGAGEETQYF
TRBJ2-7	few	TRBD1	TRBV4-1	TGCGCCAGCAGCCAAGATAACACAGGGGGGTACGAGCAGTACTTC	CASSQDNTGGYEQYF
TRBJ1-1	-	-	TRBV5-1	TGCGCCAGTTCTGGCCTCGGGGGGAATTGGGACACTGAAGCTTTCTTT	CASSGLGGNWDTEAFF
TRBJ2-3	-	-	TRBV20-1	TGCAGTGCTAGTCAGGGGCTCGGAGATACGCAGTATTTT	CSASQGLGDTQYF
TRBJ2-2	few	-	TRBV10-3	TGTGCCATCAGTGAACAGGGAATAACCGGGGAGCTGTTTTTT	CAISEQGITGELFF
TRBJ2-1	many	-	TRBV19	TGTGCCAGTAGTCTAGCGCCAGGCAATGAGCAGTTCTTC	CASSLAPGNEQFF
TRBJ2-7	many	-	TRBV20-1	TGCAGTGCTAGAGCAACAGCCTCCTACGAGCAGTACTTC	CSARATASYEQYF
TRBJ1-1	-	TRBD1	TRBV2	TGTGCCAGCAGTGAGGCAGGGGGAAACACTGAAGCTTTCTTT	CASSEAGGNTEAFF
TRBJ2-2	-	-	TRBV30	TGTGCCTGGAGTGTACCTGGGACTCTATCCACCGGGGAGCTGTTTTTT	CAWSVPGTLSTGELFF
TRBJ2-7	-	-	TRBV20-1	TGCAGTGCTAGAGCTAGAGAGATAGCCTACGAGCAGTACTTC	CSARAREIAYEQYF
TRBJ1-5	-	-	TRBV9	TGTGCCAGCAGCGTAGAGGCCAGTCGAAATCAGCCCCAGCATTTT	CASSVEASRNQPQHF
TRBJ2-3	-	TRBD2	TRBV6-5	TGTGCCAGCAGGGATGGGGGAGGGCCGGGAGATACGCAGTATTTT	CASRDGGGPGDTQYF
TRBJ1-2	-	-	TRBV29-1	TGCAGCGTTGAGTCATATGGAGTGGACTATGGCTACACCTTC	CSVESYGVDYGYTF
TRBJ1-1	few	-	TRBV27	TGTGCCAGCAGGATACAGGGGAACACTGAAGCTTTCTTT	CASRIQGNTEAFF
TRBJ2-3	few	-	TRBV7-8	TGTGCCAGCAGCTTAACCTCACCCAACCCAGCGCAGTATTTT	CASSLTSPNPAQYF
TRBJ2-3	-	-	TRBV18	TGTGCCAGCTCACCGGTATTAGGAGATACGCAGTATTTT	CASSPVLGDTQYF
TRBJ2-3	-	-	TRBV14	TGTGCCAGCAGCCAATACAAACAGACGACAGATACGCAGTATTTT	CASSQYKQTTDTQYF
TRBJ2-1	-	TRBD2	TRBV12-3/TRBV12-4	TGTGCCAGCAGTTCACAGGGACTAGCGGGGGTGGATAATGAGCAGTTCTTC	CASSSQGLAGVDNEQFF
TRBJ1-2	-	-	TRBV24-1	TGTGCCACCAGTGCCCCGGGAAGGGCTACGACATATGGCTACACCTTC	CATSAPGRATTYGYTF
TRBJ2-5	many	TRBD1	TRBV13	TGTGCCAGCAGCTTACTCCCCGGCAGGGGGCAAGAGACCCAGTACTTC	CASSLLPGRGQETQYF
TRBJ1-1	few	-	TRBV5-1	TGCGCCAGCAGCTGGGGGGAACAAGGTGAAGCTTTCTTT	CASSWGEQGEAFF
TRBJ2-7	few	-	TRBV27	TGTGCCAGCAGTTTCGGGCGACGGGAGCGCTACGAGCAGTACTTC	CASSFGRRERYEQYF
TRBJ1-1	few	-	TRBV14	TGTGCCAGCAGCCAACGGCTCAACACTGAAGCTTTCTTT	CASSQRLNTEAFF
TRBJ2-3	-	TRBD2	TRBV29-1	TGCAGCGTTGAGAGACTAGCGGGAGGGATTGGAGATACGCAGTATTTT	CSVERLAGGIGDTQYF
TRBJ1-6	-	-	TRBV2	TGTGCCAGCAGTGTGAGGAAGGATTCACCCCTCCACTTT	CASSVRKDSPLHF
TRBJ2-3	few	TRBD2	TRBV9	TGTGCCAGCAGCGCCGCTCTGGGACTAGCGGGAGGCCCCACAGATACGCAGTATTTT	CASSAALGLAGGPTDTQYF
TRBJ2-7	few	-	TRBV5-1	TGCGCCAGCAGCTTGACAGCGGTTTCCTACGAGCAGTACTTC	CASSLTAVSYEQYF
TRBJ2-3	few	-	TRBV24-1	TGTGCCACCAGTGAGACACTAGTCGCAAGCACAGATACGCAGTATTTT	CATSETLVASTDTQYF
TRBJ1-2	-	-	TRBV7-9	TGTGCCAGCAGCTTCCGGCCTCAGGGAGATGGCGGCTACACCTTC	CASSFRPQGDGGYTF
TRBJ1-1	-	TRBD1	TRBV2	TGTGCCAGCAGAGCGGACAGGGGGCTGGCTGAAGCTTTCTTT	CASRADRGLAEAFF
TRBJ2-5	-	TRBD2	TRBV25-1	TGTGCCAGCAGTGAGCAAATAGCGGGAGAGACCCAGTACTTC	CASSEQIAGETQYF